The T cell receptor (beta chain) described here comes from a study of T cell responses to AZD1222 COVID-19 vaccine. TCRdb keeps only in-frame clones here, not all; method: immunoSEQ multiplex PCR. The sample carries tens of thousands of clones, around nine tenths recorded once. This CDR3 is built from 13 residues. Trimming stripped 6 bases from V and 4 bases from J, with 12 bases between. CDR1 and CDR2 (germline): MNHEY, SVGAGI. The chain employs TRBV6-5 and TRBJ1-2; D gene unclear. The receptor's source is an adult in good health. The sample here was peripheral blood, taken on day 0 of AZD1222 vaccination. This CDR3 reads CASRDTVPYGYTF. CDR3 DNA: TGTGCCAGCAGGGATACGGTCCCCTATGGCTACACCTTC.